This T cell receptor (beta chain) was profiled in a study of T cells in Graves' hyperthyroidism and ophthalmopathy. Whole-study results and caveats: Blood held most thyroid clonotypes expanded above 0.001 frequency.

TCR beta CDR3 regions were amplified from RNA transcripts. With the HTBI primer set, the TCR CDR3 went through a first round of RT-PCR. MiXCR was run by TCRdb on the multiplex PCR reads, yielding one entry per CDR3 protein. The sample records roughly 200,000 distinct CDR3 sequences, around 17% being singletons. Comment on this clonotype: Its cognate antigen is unknown.

Diagnoses were established using clinical symptoms, serum thyroxine and TRAb, thyroid ultrasound and orbital computed tomography. Trimming shortened V by 2 bases and J by 1 base, and 6 bases separated the two germline ends. Germline lookup yields CDR1 DFQATT and CDR2 SNEGSKA (reference sequence). The CDR3 sequence is 12 residues long. Sequenced input: blood. This receptor was identified in a woman between 50 and 59 years old with Graves' hyperthyroidism. V gene TRBV20-1 combines with J gene TRBJ2-7; D unclear. CDR3 sequence: CSARQPSYEQYF. The CDR3 bases are TGCAGTGCTAGACAGCCGTCCTACGAGCAGTACTTC.